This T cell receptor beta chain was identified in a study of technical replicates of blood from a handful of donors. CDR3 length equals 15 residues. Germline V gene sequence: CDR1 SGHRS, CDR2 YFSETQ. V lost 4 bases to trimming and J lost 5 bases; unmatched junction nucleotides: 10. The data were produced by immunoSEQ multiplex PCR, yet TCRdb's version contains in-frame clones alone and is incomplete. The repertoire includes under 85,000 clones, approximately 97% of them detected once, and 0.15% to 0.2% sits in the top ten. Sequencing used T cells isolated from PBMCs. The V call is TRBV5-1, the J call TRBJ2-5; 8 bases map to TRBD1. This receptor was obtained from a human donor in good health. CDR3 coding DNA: TGCGCCAGCAGCAGCGGACAGGGCCTGGGGGAGACCCAGTACTTC. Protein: CASSSGQGLGETQYF.